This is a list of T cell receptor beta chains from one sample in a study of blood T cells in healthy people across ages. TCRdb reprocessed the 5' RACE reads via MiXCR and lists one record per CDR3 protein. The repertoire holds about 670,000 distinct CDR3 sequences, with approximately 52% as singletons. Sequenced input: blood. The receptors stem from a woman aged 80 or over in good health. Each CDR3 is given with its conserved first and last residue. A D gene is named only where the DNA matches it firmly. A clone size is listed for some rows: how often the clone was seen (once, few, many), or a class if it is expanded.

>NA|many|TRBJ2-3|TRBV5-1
CASRGRDTQYF
TGCGCCAGCAGAGGTAGAGATACGCAGTATTTT
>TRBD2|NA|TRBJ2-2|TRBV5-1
CASSDSGPTPGELFF
TGCGCCAGCAGCGATAGCGGGCCAACACCGGGGGAGCTGTTTTTT
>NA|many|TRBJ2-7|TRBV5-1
CASSQKDRTEQYF
TGCGCCAGCAGCCAGAAAGACAGGACCGAGCAGTACTTC
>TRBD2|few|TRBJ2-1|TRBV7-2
CASSLASGRVSGNEQFF
TGTGCCAGCAGCTTAGCTAGCGGGAGGGTTTCCGGCAATGAGCAGTTCTTC
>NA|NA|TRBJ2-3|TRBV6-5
CASSYIRRSGLNTDTQYF
TGTGCCAGCAGTTACATTCGAAGGTCGGGACTTAACACAGATACGCAGTATTTT
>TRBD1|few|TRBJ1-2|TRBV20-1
CSARNRGYGYTF
TGCAGTGCTAGGAACAGGGGCTATGGCTACACCTTC
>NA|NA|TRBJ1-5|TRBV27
CASGNGVGGNQPQHF
TGTGCCAGCGGGAACGGGGTAGGGGGCAATCAGCCCCAGCATTTT
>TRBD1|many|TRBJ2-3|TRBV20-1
CSAVGTASFTDTQYF
TGCAGTGCAGTGGGGACAGCGAGTTTCACAGATACGCAGTATTTT
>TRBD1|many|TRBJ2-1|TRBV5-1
CASSFSGQGNDEQFF
TGCGCCAGCAGCTTCTCGGGACAGGGGAATGATGAGCAGTTCTTC
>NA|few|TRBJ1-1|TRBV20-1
CSARGRYAEAFF
TGCAGTGCTAGGGGCAGGTACGCTGAAGCTTTCTTT
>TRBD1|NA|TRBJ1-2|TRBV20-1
CSAKTGRDYGYTF
TGCAGTGCCAAGACAGGGAGAGACTATGGCTACACCTTC
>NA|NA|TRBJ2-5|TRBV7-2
CASSVGPPGTEETQYF
TGTGCCAGCAGCGTCGGCCCTCCCGGTACGGAAGAGACCCAGTACTTC
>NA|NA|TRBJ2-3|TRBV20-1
CSAPNTDTQYF
TGCAGTGCTCCAAACACAGATACGCAGTATTTT
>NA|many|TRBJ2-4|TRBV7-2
CASSLTQQGNIQYF
TGTGCCAGCAGCTTGACCCAACAGGGAAACATTCAGTACTTC
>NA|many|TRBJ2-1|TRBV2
CASRRDSQSAQFF
TGTGCCAGCAGACGGGACTCGCAATCCGCACAGTTCTTC
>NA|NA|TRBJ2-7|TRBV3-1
CASSQAGCEQYF
TGTGCCAGCAGCCAAGCAGGCTGCGAGCAGTACTTC
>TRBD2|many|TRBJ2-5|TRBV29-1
CSQKLAGVETQYF
TGCAGCCAGAAGTTAGCGGGAGTTGAGACCCAGTACTTC
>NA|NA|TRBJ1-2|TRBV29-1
CSVEARTNYGYTF
TGCAGCGTTGAAGCGCGGACCAACTATGGCTACACCTTC
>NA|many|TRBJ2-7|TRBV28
CASSLRQAAGEQYF
TGTGCCAGCAGCCTTAGACAGGCAGCAGGCGAGCAGTACTTC
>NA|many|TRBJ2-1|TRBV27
CASSSPPQRQFF
TGTGCCAGCAGTTCCCCACCCCAGAGACAGTTCTTC
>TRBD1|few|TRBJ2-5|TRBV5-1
CASSFGDRPLKETQYF
TGCGCCAGCAGTTTTGGGGACAGGCCTCTAAAAGAGACCCAGTACTTC
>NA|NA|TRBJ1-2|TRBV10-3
CAISESLTGGYTF
TGTGCCATCAGTGAGTCGCTCACAGGGGGCTACACCTTC
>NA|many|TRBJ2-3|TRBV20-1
CSARDPGVSDTQYF
TGCAGTGCTAGAGATCCGGGAGTCTCAGATACGCAGTATTTT
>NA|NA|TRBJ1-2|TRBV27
CASSLRGPNYGYTF
TGTGCCAGCAGTTTGCGGGGACCAAACTATGGCTACACCTTC
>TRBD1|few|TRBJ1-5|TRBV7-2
CASSFGTGLSQPQHF
TGTGCCAGCAGCTTTGGGACAGGGCTTAGTCAGCCCCAGCATTTT
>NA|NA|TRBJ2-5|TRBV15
CATSREGGTINNEQYF
TGTGCCACCAGCAGAGAGGGGGGGACAATAAACAATGAGCAGTACTTC
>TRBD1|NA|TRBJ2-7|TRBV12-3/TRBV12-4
CASSYGPGTGAYEQYF
TGTGCCAGCAGTTACGGACCCGGGACAGGAGCCTACGAGCAGTACTTC
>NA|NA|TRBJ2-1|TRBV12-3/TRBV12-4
CASTQRGGPYNEQFF
TGTGCCAGCACCCAAAGGGGGGGACCCTACAATGAGCAGTTCTTC
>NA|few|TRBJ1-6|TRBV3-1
CASSQASSPLHF
TGTGCCAGCAGCCAAGCCAGCTCACCCCTCCACTTT
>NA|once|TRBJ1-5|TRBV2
CASSARQVGNQPQHF
TGTGCCAGCAGTGCTAGACAGGTCGGCAATCAGCCCCAGCATTTT
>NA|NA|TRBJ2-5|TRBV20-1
CSARGGQGETQYF
TGCAGTGCTAGAGGGGGGCAGGGAGAGACCCAGTACTTC
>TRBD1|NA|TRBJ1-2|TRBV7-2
CASGRGPLYGYTF
TGTGCCAGCGGCAGGGGGCCGCTCTATGGCTACACCTTC
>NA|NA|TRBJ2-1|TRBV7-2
CASSPRTFNNEQFF
TGTGCCAGCAGCCCCCGGACTTTTAACAATGAGCAGTTCTTC
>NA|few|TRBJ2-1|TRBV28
CASSLGNGGTYNEQFF
TGTGCCAGCAGTTTAGGGAACGGGGGCACCTACAATGAGCAGTTCTTC
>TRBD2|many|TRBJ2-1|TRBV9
CASSVRLAGEGDEQFF
TGTGCCAGCAGCGTGCGACTAGCGGGAGAAGGGGATGAGCAGTTCTTC
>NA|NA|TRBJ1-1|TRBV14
CASSQDLGVVDTEAFF
TGTGCCAGCAGCCAAGATCTCGGAGTCGTGGACACTGAAGCTTTCTTT
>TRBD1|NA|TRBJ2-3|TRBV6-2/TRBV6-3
CASSNRDREYF
TGTGCCAGCAGTAACCGGGACAGGGAGTATTTT
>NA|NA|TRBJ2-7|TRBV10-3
CATIMDNEQYF
TGTGCCACCATCATGGACAACGAGCAGTACTTC
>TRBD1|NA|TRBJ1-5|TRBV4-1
CASSVVGGNPPQHF
TGCGCCAGCAGCGTCGTAGGGGGCAATCCGCCCCAGCATTTT
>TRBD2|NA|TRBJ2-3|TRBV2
CASSPSGGYADTQYF
TGTGCCAGCAGTCCTAGCGGGGGGTACGCAGATACGCAGTATTTT
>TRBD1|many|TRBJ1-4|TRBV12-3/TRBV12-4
CASRLTGVGEKLFF
TGTGCCAGCAGATTGACAGGGGTTGGCGAAAAACTGTTTTTT
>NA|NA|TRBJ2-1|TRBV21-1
CASSNNPPGQEYNEQFF
TGTGCCAGCAGCAACAACCCCCCGGGACAGGAGTACAATGAGCAGTTCTTC
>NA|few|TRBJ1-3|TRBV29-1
CSVWVTGNTIYF
TGCAGCGTGTGGGTGACTGGAAACACCATATATTTT
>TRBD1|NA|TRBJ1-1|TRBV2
CASRDRGDEAFF
TGTGCCAGCAGAGACAGGGGAGATGAAGCTTTCTTT
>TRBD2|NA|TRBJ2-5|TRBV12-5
CASGKEGGMETQYF
TGTGCTAGTGGCAAAGAGGGAGGGATGGAGACCCAGTACTTC
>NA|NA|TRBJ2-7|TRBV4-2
CASSPSASTTYEQYF
TGTGCCAGCAGCCCCAGTGCTTCAACTACCTACGAGCAGTACTTC
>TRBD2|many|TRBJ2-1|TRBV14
CASIRPGLAGKVTEQFF
TGTGCCAGCATCCGCCCCGGACTAGCGGGAAAGGTCACTGAGCAGTTCTTC
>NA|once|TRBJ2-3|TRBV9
CASSVVERTDTQYF
TGTGCCAGCAGCGTCGTAGAGCGCACAGACACGCAGTATTTT
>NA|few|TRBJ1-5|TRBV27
CASSFWGNGQPQHF
TGTGCCAGCAGTTTTTGGGGGAACGGTCAGCCCCAGCATTTT
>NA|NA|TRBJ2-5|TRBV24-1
CATSDLTTGDQETQYF
TGTGCCACCAGTGATTTGACGACAGGAGACCAAGAGACCCAGTACTTC
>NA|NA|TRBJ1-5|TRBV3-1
CASSQDVTVSGNQPQHF
TGTGCCAGCAGCCAAGATGTGACAGTAAGTGGCAATCAGCCCCAGCATTTT
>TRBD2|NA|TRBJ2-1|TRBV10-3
CATSAGDNEQFF
TGTGCCACGTCCGCGGGAGACAATGAGCAGTTCTTC
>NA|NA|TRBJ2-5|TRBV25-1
CASSERGTGETQYF
TGTGCCAGCAGTGAACGAGGGACCGGGGAGACCCAGTACTTC
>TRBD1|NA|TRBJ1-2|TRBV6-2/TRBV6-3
CASGSQGLGGYTF
TGTGCCAGCGGTTCACAGGGGCTCGGTGGCTACACCTTC